This T cell receptor (beta chain) was found in a study of shared clonotypes between healthy human individuals. The length of the CDR3 is 12 residues. Germline loops: CDR1 SGHAT, CDR2 FQNNGV. This clone showed up just a few times. The junction departs from germline at one end; a sequencing error may be responsible. Terminally differentiated effector memory CD45RA+ cells were excluded by CCR7 positive selection of CD45RO-negative cells. Sorted-subset replicate PCRs used 200 ng DNA, around 27,000 T cell genomes. Only in-frame clones appear in the TCRdb table, and some are missing; sequencing was by immunoSEQ multiplex PCR. Of about 590,000 clones listed, roughly 95% are singletons.

This clonotype originated in a woman aged 25-40 years in good health. This chain links TRBV11-2 with TRBJ2-7; 8 bases are a match to TRBD1. The specimen was naive CD8+ T cells sorted from blood. The CDR3: CASSWTGQEPHF. The CDR3 DNA reads TGTGCCAGCAGCTGGACGGGACAGGAGCCGCACTTC.